The clone carrying this T cell receptor (beta chain) came up a few times. Its target is unknown. The source of the sample is a study of T-cell memory formation after mild COVID-19. Study-wide results and caveats: Whether second-wave clones peaking at day 37 were SARS-CoV-2 specific went unconfirmed. Clones that got smaller from day 15 to 85 had even CD4/CD8, while clones growing later tipped toward CD4+. Contracting CD4+ clones sat mainly in CM and EM; CD8+ in EMRA. Pre-infection memory showed some responding clones, and this suggested that cross-reactive memory joined.

TCRdb processed the 5' RACE reads anew with MiXCR; each CDR3 protein has one entry. The table has roughly 300,000 distinct CDR3 sequences, under 8.5% seen once. CDR3 length: 15 residues. Germline V gene data show CDR1 as SGHDT and CDR2 as YYEEEE. V lost 0 bases to trimming and J lost 5 bases; unmatched junction nucleotides: 8. What was sequenced was PBMCs or a T cell subset sorted from them (not recorded which). The receptor was isolated from a young man who had mild COVID-19 (a few samples of this study predate the infection). Cell type and time point are not known. V and J are TRBV5-6 and TRBJ2-7; 7 bases are a match to TRBD1. CDR3 in DNA: TGTGCCAGCAGCTTGGAGACAGGGTGGATCGACGAGCAGTACTTC. Protein: CASSLETGWIDEQYF. The full variable domain, completed using reference TRBV5-6 and TRBJ2-7, is DAGVTQSPTHLIKTRGQQVTLRCSPKSGHDTVSWYQQALGQGPQFIFQYYEEEERQRGNFPDRFSGHQFPNYSSELNVNALLLGDSALYLCASSLETGWIDEQYFGPGTRLTVT.